This T cell receptor beta chain was recovered during a study of spatial heterogeneity in lung cancer. Notes on the study in general: Tumor mutation counts were tracked by expanded intratumoral alpha and beta TCR counts.

On each TCR cDNA molecule, a unique molecular identifier was present. Using its own MiXCR run on the 5' RACE reads, TCRdb lists one record per CDR3 protein. In the table there are roughly 28,000 distinct CDR3 sequences, approximately 7% of which are singletons. Time point specified: sample taken at primary tumor resection. This clonotype was counted only a few times. Its specificity is not known. Source: lung tumor tissue, taken at surgery. This TCR was sampled from a male donor with early-stage non-small cell lung cancer.

CDR3 in amino acids: CASSLISGVIEQYF. The CDR3 DNA reads as TGTGCCAGCAGCCTAATTAGCGGGGTAATCGAGCAGTACTTC. The V and J genes are TRBV7-2 and TRBJ2-7; 8 nucleotides align to TRBD2. The length of the CDR3 is 14 residues. The V and J ends lost 5 bases and 6 bases, in that order; junction bases with no gene match: 9. Germline values: CDR1 SGHTA, CDR2 FQGNSA.